Below are 19 T cell receptor beta chains sequenced from a single sample in a study of lymphopenia after photon versus proton radiotherapy (dated by TCRdb to the late 2010s). The library was obtained by the immunoSEQ multiplex PCR assay. TCRdb retrieved this table from immuneACCESS and kept in-frame rearrangements only. Not all clones are present; in checked studies, unresolved V genes account for under half, and no reason is known for the remainder. This sample comprises some 27,000 clones, 80% to 90% of them detected only once. The ten top clones hold roughly 44% of the sample. Sequencing was performed on peripheral blood, taken from a patient treated with proton-based radiotherapy. The receptors come from a woman aged 55-70 years with cholangiocarcinoma. Some clones in this sample may be carry-over from other donors' samples.

The V gene is TRBV11-2, the J gene TRBJ2-7; 13 bases match TRBD2. The CDR3 has 15 residues. V was pared by 3 bases and J by 2 bases, with 1 base of the junction left unmatched. CDR1 and CDR2 from the germline V gene are SGHAT and FQNNGV. CDR3 in DNA: TGTGCCAGCAGCTTCGGACTAGCGGGAGCCTACGAGCAGTACTTC. Its protein is CASSFGLAGAYEQYF. Supplemented by reference TRBV11-2 and TRBJ2-7, the full variable domain reads EAGVAQSPRYKIIEKRQSVAFWCNPISGHATLYWYQQILGQGPKLLIQFQNNGVVDDSQLPKDRFSAERLKGVDSTLKIQPAKLEDSAVYLCASSFGLAGAYEQYFGPGTRLTVT.

The chain uses TRBV6-1 and TRBJ2-7; D perhaps matches TRBD2 (6 bases). The V end lost 6 bases, the J end lost 3 bases, and 15 bases lay between the germline ends. CDR1 is MNHNS, CDR2 SASEGT, per germline. CDR3 length: 14 residues. The CDR3 DNA reads as TGTGCCAGCAGGCAGGGACTCCCCAACTACGAGCAGTACTTC. Translated, it gives CASRQGLPNYEQYF.

The rearrangement uses TRBV13 and TRBJ1-2; tentative D call: TRBD1 (5 bases). V was cut by 1 base and J by 0 bases, with 9 bases left in between. This CDR3 is 15 amino acids long. CDR1 is PRHDT and CDR2 is FYEKMQ in the germline V gene (reference sequence). The CDR3 protein is CASSLERQSNYGYTF. For the CDR3, the DNA is TGTGCCAGCAGCTTAGAACGACAGTCTAACTATGGCTACACCTTC.

The chain uses TRBV6-5 and TRBJ1-2, with 10 bases lining up with TRBD1. The CDR3 has 15 residues. Unmatched junction bases numbered 9, after V lost 5 bases and J lost 6 bases. In germline, CDR1 is MNHEY, CDR2 SVGAGI. CDR3 sequence (DNA): TGTGCCAGCAGTCCCGGACAGGGGGGGTTTGATGGCTACACCTTC. It encodes CASSPGQGGFDGYTF.

The gene calls are TRBV7-9 and TRBJ2-7; 8 nucleotides match TRBD2. This CDR3 spans 16 amino acids. J gave up 3 bases and V 4 bases, and 11 bases lay outside the gene matches. CDR1 is SEHNR, CDR2 FQNEAQ, per germline (reference sequence). The CDR3 DNA reads as TGTGCCAGCAGCTCTAGGGCCGGGACTAGTGTCTACGAGCAGTACTTC. Translating it yields CASSSRAGTSVYEQYF.

V gene TRBV14 combines with J gene TRBJ2-2; the D call may be TRBD1 or TRBD2 (5 bases each). There are 14 residues in the CDR3. The V gene lost 3 bases and the J gene lost 6 bases, with 11 bases spanning the gap. Germline loops: CDR1 SGHDN, CDR2 FVKESK. CDR3 DNA: TGTGCCAGCAGCCAGAACTGGGGGTCCGGGGAGCTGTTTTTT. This encodes CASSQNWGSGELFF.

The V call is TRBV11-2, the J call TRBJ2-7; tentative D call: TRBD1 (5 bases). Trimming took 4 bases from V and 0 from J, leaving 10 bases between them. CDR1 SGHAT and CDR2 FQNNGV come from the germline V gene. This CDR3 contains 14 residues. CDR3 amino acids: CASSSQGVSYEQYF. CDR3 nucleotides: TGTGCCAGCAGCTCCCAGGGCGTCTCCTACGAGCAGTACTTC.

This clone was recorded only once. The chain employs TRBV18 and TRBJ2-7; TRBD2 aligns across 9 bases. CDR1 is KGHSH, CDR2 LQKENI, per germline. Germline trimming cut 2 bases from V and 5 bases from J; bases unmatched to any gene: 10. The CDR3 has 16 amino acids. The CDR3 reads CASSPSLAGPGDEQYF. The CDR3 bases are TGTGCCAGCTCACCAAGCCTAGCGGGGCCCGGAGACGAGCAGTACTTC.

Turning to this clone: Lacking the conserved final phenylalanine or tryptophan, this CDR3 likely reflects a read error. The DNA is omitted, as the CDR3 cannot be located on it reliably, and the CDR3 follows TCRdb's listing. This sequence joins TRBV15 and TRBJ1-5; TRBD1 was called by the table and not checked on the DNA. A total of 14 residues make up the CDR3, ends included. CDR1 and CDR2 from the germline V gene are LNHNV and YYDKDF (reference sequence). The CDR3: CATSRDLVQGTRSI.

This clone turned up a few times. The CDR3 is CASTTRVGVNTGELFF. DNA for the CDR3: TGTGCCAGCACCACGAGAGTAGGAGTTAACACCGGGGAGCTGTTTTTT. The chain employs TRBV6-6 and TRBJ2-2; the D is unclear. CDR1 is MNHNY and CDR2 is SVGAGI in the germline V gene (reference sequence). The V end lost 7 bases, the J end lost 2 bases, and 17 bases lay between the germline ends. The CDR3 extends over 16 amino acids.

The CDR3 here is CASGNGDTQYF. CDR3 in DNA: TGCGCCAGCGGAAATGGGGATACGCAGTATTTT. This chain uses TRBV5-1 with TRBJ2-3; D is unclear. The germline gives CDR1 SGHRS, CDR2 YFSETQ. Trimming stripped 7 bases from V and 6 bases from J, with 9 bases between. The CDR3 runs to 11 residues.

On this clone: A much more abundant neighbour one base away suggests this may be a read error. The V gene is TRBV7-8, the J gene TRBJ1-3; TRBD1 might be the D (5 bases). Germline V CDR1 and CDR2: SGHVS, FQNEAQ. This CDR3 is 15 amino acids long. CDR3 bases: TGTGCCAGCAGCCTGGGATTTGGGGGAGGAAGCACCATATATTTT. Translating it yields CASSLGFGGGSTIYF.

V usage is TRBV2 and J usage is TRBJ1-3; possible D gene TRBD1, 5 bases. This CDR3 contains 14 residues. Germline V gene sequence: CDR1 SNHLY, CDR2 FYNNEI. Trimming removed 2 bases from V and 4 bases from J, with 9 bases in between. The CDR3 region is CASSEQGVGNTIYF. The CDR3 nucleotides are TGTGCCAGCAGTGAACAGGGAGTAGGAAACACCATATATTTT.

In its sample, this clone was seen a few times. V gene TRBV30 combines with J gene TRBJ1-5, with 7 bases fitting TRBD1. This CDR3 has 13 amino acids. CDR1 GTSNPN and CDR2 SVGIG come from the germline V gene (reference sequence). Trimming removed 5 bases from V and 3 bases from J; junction bases left unmatched: 4. The chain's CDR3 is CAWSGQPNQPQHF. CDR3 nucleotide sequence: TGTGCCTGGTCGGGACAGCCCAATCAGCCCCAGCATTTT.

J is TRBJ2-2 and V is TRBV5-1; D not resolved. Trimming cost V 4 bases and J 3 bases, with 10 bases left between them. This CDR3 spans 14 amino acids. Germline V lookup: CDR1 SGHRS, CDR2 YFSETQ. CDR3 protein: CASSPLRDTGELFF. In nucleotides, the CDR3 is TGCGCCAGCAGCCCTCTGCGTGACACCGGGGAGCTGTTTTTT.

The chain employs TRBV25-1 and TRBJ2-3; a weak D match, TRBD2 (6 bases). CDR3 length equals 16 residues. The germline V and J ends were trimmed by 2 bases and 3 bases, with 15 bases remaining between them. Germline values: CDR1 MGHDK, CDR2 SYGVNS. CDR3 DNA: TGTGCCAGCAGTGAAATGCCGGGAGTCGAGACAGATACGCAGTATTTT. Translated: CASSEMPGVETDTQYF.

The chain carries TRBV27 and TRBJ2-7; D is undetermined. V dropped 10 bases and J dropped 5 bases, with 18 bases sitting between them. The V gene's germline CDR1 is MNHEY and CDR2 SMNVEV (reference sequence). The CDR3 is 13 residues long. CDR3 bases: TGTGCCACCGGGTCCACCCAAAGCCACGAGCAGTACTTC. Translation gives CATGSTQSHEQYF.

The V call is TRBV7-2, the J call TRBJ1-5; D gene unclear. The CDR3 consists of 14 residues. V was clipped by 4 bases and J by 9 bases, with 16 bases between them. Germline CDR1 SGHTA, CDR2 FQGNSA. The CDR3 spells CASSSPPSQGPQHF. The CDR3 DNA sequence: TGTGCCAGCAGCTCGCCCCCTAGTCAAGGGCCCCAGCATTTT.

The V and J genes are TRBV5-6 and TRBJ2-1; no clear D gene. Germline V gene lookup returns CDR1 SGHDT and CDR2 YYEEEE. The CDR3 spans 13 residues. Deletions cut 4 bases from V and 4 bases from J, with 9 bases between. The CDR3 region has the DNA TGTGCCAGCAGCGGCTATTCTTACAATGAGCAGTTCTTC. As protein: CASSGYSYNEQFF. Supplemented by reference TRBV5-6 and TRBJ2-1, the full variable domain reads DAGVTQSPTHLIKTRGQQVTLRCSPKSGHDTVSWYQQALGQGPQFIFQYYEEEERQRGNFPDRFSGHQFPNYSSELNVNALLLGDSALYLCASSGYSYNEQFFGPGTRLTVL.